This T cell receptor (beta chain) was captured by sequencing in a study of blood T cell repertoires in COVID-19. Study information: Nucleic acid was either cDNA or gDNA, and it came from T cells, B-cell-depleted T cells, or PBMCs.

Germline assignment: CDR1 MNHEY and CDR2 SVGEGT. V dropped 0 bases and J dropped 0 bases, with 18 bases sitting between them. There are 19 residues in the CDR3. In the authors' methods: The authors estimated nucleated cell counts from reference gene primer amplification. Produced via immunoSEQ multiplex PCR; TCRdb's table is partial and in-frame only. That table furnishes V, J and clone size, whereas the DNA furnished D and trimming. The sample includes some 80,000 clones, around 88% seen only once; the top ten take 4% to 6%. The sequenced sample consisted of peripheral blood. The chain combines TRBV6-2 or TRBV6-3 with TRBJ1-5, with D unresolved. This clonotype originated in a woman older than 75 with active or convalescent COVID-19. The chain's CDR3 is CASSYSADRGTGSNQPQHF. The CDR3 DNA sequence: TGTGCCAGCAGTTACTCGGCTGACCGGGGAACCGGTAGCAATCAGCCCCAGCATTTT.